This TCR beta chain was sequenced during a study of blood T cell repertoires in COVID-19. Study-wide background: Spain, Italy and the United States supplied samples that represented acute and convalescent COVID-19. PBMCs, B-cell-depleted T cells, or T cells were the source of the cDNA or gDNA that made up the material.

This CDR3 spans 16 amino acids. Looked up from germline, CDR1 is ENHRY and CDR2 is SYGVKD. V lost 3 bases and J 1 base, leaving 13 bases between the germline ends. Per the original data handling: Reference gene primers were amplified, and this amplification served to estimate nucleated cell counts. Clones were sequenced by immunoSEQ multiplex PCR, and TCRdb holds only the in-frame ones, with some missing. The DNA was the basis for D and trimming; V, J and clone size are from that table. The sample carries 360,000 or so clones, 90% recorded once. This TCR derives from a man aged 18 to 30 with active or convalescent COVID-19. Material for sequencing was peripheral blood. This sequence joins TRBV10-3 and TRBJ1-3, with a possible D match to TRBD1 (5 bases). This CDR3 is CAISEGTYSSGNTIYF. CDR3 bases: TGTGCCATCAGTGAAGGGACTTACTCTTCTGGAAACACCATATATTTT.